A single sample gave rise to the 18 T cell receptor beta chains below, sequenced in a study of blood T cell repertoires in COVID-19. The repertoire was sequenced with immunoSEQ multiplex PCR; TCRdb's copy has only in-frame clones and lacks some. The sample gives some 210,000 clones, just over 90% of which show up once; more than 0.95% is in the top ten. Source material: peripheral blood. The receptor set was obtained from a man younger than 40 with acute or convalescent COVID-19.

CDR3 protein: CASREEGYEKLFF. The CDR3 DNA reads TGTGCCAGTAGAGAAGAGGGTTATGAAAAACTGTTTTTT. The chain has TRBV19 and TRBJ1-4; D call uncertain. The length of the CDR3 is 13 residues. V was pared by 6 bases and J by 6 bases, with 11 bases between. Germline loops: CDR1 LNHDA, CDR2 SQIVND (reference sequence).

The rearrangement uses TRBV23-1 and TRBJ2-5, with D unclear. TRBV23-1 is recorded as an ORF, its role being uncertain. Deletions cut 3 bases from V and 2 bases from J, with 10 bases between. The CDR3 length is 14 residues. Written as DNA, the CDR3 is TGCGCCAGCAGTCACACAAAGAAGCAAGAGACCCAGTACTTC. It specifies CASSHTKKQETQYF.

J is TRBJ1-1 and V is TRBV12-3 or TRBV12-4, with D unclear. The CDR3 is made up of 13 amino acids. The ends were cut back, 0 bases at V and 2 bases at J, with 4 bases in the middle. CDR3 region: CASSLAGNTEAFF. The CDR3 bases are TGTGCCAGCAGTTTAGCTGGCAACACTGAAGCTTTCTTT.

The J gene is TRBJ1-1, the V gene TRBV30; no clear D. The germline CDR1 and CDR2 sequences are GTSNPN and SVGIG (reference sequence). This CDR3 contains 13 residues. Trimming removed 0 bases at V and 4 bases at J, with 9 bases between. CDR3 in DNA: TGTGCCTGGAGTGTGGCTCCGTCCACTGAAGCTTTCTTT. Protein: CAWSVAPSTEAFF.

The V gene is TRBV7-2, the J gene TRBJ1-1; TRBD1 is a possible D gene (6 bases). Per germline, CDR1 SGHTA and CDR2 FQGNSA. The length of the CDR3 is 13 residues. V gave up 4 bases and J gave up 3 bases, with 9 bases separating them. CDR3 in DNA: TGTGCCAGCAGCTATGGGGGCGACACTGAAGCTTTCTTT. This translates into CASSYGGDTEAFF.

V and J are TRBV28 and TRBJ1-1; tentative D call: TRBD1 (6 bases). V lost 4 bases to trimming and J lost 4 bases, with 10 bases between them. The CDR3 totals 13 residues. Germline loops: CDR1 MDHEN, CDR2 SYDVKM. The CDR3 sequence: CASSSAGATEAFF. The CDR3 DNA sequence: TGTGCCAGCAGTTCCGCGGGGGCCACTGAAGCTTTCTTT.

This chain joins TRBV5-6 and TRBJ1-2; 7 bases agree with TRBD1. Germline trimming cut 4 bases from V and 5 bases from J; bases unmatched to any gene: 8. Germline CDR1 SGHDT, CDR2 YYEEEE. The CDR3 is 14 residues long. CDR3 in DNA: TGTGCCAGCAGCCCGGGACAGAGGGGTTATGGCTACACCTTC. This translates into CASSPGQRGYGYTF.

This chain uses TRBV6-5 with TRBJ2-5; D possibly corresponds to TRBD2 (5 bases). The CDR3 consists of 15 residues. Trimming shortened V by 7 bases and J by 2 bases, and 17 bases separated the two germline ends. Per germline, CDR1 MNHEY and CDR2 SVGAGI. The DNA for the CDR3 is TGTGCCAGCACCCCCGGGGTGGGTGGGCAAGAGACCCAGTACTTC. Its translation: CASTPGVGGQETQYF.

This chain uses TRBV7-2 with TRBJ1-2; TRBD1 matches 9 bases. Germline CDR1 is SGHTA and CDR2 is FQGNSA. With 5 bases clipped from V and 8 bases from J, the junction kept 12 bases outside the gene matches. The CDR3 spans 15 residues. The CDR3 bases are TGTGCCAGCAGCGAAACCCTTTCCGGGACAGGGGGCTACACCTTC. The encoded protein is CASSETLSGTGGYTF.

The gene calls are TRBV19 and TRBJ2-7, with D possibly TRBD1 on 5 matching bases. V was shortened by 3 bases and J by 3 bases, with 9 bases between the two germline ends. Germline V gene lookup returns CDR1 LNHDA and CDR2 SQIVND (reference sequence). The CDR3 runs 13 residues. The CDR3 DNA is TGTGCCAGTAGTATTAACAGGTTCTACGAGCAGTACTTC. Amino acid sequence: CASSINRFYEQYF.

This CDR3 reads CASTRTGGLGTGELFF. The CDR3 DNA follows: TGTGCCAGCACTCGGACAGGGGGCTTAGGGACCGGGGAGCTGTTTTTT. V usage is TRBV28 and J usage is TRBJ2-2; 11 nucleotides agree with TRBD1. Trimming at V came to 7 bases and at J to 5 bases, leaving 9 bases not matched to a gene. CDR1 and CDR2 (germline): MDHEN, SYDVKM. This CDR3 is 16 amino acids long.

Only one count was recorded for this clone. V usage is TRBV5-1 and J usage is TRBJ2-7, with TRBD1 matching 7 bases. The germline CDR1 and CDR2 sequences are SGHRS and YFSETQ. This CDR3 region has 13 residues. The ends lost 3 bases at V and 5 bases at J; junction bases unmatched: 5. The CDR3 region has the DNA TGCGCCAGCAGCTGGACAGGATTAGACGAGCAGTACTTC. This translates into CASSWTGLDEQYF. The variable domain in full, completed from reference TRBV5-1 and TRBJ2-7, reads KAGVTQTPRYLIKTRGQQVTLSCSPISGHRSVSWYQQTPGQGLQFLFEYFSETQRNKGNFPGRFSGRQFSNSRSEMNVSTLELGDSALYLCASSWTGLDEQYFGPGTRLTVT.

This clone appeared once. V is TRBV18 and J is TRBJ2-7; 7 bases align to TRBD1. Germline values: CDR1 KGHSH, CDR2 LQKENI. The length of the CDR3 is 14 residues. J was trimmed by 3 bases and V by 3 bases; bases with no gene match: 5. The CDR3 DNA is TGTGCCAGCTCACCCCCGGGACAGTACTACGAGCAGTACTTC. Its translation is CASSPPGQYYEQYF.

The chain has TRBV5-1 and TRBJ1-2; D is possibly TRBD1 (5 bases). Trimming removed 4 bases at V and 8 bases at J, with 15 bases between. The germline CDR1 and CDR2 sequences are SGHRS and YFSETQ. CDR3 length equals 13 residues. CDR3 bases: TGCGCCAGCAGCCGGGAGGCGGGGGACGGCTACACCTTC. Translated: CASSREAGDGYTF.

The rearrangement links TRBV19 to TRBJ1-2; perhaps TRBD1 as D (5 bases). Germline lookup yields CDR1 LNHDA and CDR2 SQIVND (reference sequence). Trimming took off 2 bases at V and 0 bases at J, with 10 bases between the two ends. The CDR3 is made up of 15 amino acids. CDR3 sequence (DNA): TGTGCCAGTAGTATATTGACAGAGACTAACTATGGCTACACCTTC. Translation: CASSILTETNYGYTF.

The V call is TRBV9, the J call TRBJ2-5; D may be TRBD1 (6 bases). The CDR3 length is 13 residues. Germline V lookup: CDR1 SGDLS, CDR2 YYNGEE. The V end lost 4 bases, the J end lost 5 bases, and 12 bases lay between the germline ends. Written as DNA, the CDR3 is TGTGCCAGCAGCCGACAGGACGGGGAGACCCAGTACTTC. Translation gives CASSRQDGETQYF. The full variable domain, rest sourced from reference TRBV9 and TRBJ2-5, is DSGVTQTPKHLITATGQRVTLRCSPRSGDLSVYWYQQSLDQGLQFLIQYYNGEERAKGNILERFSAQQFPDLHSELNLSSLELGDSALYFCASSRQDGETQYFGPGTRLLVL.

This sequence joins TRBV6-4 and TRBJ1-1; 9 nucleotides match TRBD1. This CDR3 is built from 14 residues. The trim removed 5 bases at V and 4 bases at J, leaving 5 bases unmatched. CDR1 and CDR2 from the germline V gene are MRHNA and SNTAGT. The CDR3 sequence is CASSPGQGFTEAFF. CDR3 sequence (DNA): TGTGCCAGCAGTCCGGGACAGGGATTCACTGAAGCTTTCTTT.

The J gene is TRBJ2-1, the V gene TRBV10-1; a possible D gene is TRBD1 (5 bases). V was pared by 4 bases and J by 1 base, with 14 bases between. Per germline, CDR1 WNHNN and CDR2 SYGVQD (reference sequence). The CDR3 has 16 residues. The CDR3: CASSGSKGISYNEQFF. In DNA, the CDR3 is TGCGCCAGCAGTGGATCAAAGGGGATATCCTACAATGAGCAGTTCTTC.